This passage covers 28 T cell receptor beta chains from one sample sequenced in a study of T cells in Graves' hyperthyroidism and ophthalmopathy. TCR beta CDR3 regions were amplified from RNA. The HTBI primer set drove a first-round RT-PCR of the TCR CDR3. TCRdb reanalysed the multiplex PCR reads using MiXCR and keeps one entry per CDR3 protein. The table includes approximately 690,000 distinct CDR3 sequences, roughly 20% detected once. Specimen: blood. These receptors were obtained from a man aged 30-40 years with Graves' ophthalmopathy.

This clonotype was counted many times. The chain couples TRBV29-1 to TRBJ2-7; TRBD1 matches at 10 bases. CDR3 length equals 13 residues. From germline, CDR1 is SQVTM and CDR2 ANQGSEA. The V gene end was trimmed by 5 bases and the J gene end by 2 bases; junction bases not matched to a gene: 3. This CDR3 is CSVIGQGAYEQYF. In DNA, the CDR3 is TGCAGCGTTATAGGACAGGGGGCCTACGAGCAGTACTTC.

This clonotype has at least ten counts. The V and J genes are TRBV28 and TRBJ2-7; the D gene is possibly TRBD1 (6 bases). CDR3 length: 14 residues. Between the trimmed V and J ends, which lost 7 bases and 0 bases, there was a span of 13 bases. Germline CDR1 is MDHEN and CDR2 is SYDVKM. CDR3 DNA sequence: TGTGCCAGCAAAAACCTACAGGGCTCCTACGAGCAGTACTTC. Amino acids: CASKNLQGSYEQYF.

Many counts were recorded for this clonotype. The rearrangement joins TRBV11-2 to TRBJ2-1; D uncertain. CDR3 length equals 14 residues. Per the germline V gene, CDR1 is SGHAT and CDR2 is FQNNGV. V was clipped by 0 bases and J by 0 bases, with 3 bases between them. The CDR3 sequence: CASSLDFSYNEQFF. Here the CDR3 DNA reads TGTGCCAGCAGCTTAGACTTCTCCTACAATGAGCAGTTCTTC. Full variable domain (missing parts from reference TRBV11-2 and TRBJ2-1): EAGVAQSPRYKIIEKRQSVAFWCNPISGHATLYWYQQILGQGPKLLIQFQNNGVVDDSQLPKDRFSAERLKGVDSTLKIQPAKLEDSAVYLCASSLDFSYNEQFFGPGTRLTVL.

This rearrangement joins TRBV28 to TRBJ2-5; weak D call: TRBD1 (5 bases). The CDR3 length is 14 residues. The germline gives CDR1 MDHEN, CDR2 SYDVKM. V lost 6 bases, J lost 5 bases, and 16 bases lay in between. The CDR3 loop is CASRTRGRWETQYF. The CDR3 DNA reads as TGTGCCAGCAGAACAAGGGGCAGGTGGGAGACCCAGTACTTC.

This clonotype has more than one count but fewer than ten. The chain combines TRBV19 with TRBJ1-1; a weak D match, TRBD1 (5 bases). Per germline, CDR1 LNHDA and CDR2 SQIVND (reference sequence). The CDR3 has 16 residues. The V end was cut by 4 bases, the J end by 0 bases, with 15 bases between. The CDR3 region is CASSTRGSSVNTEAFF. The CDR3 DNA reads TGTGCCAGTAGTACCCGGGGGTCCTCGGTGAACACTGAAGCTTTCTTT.

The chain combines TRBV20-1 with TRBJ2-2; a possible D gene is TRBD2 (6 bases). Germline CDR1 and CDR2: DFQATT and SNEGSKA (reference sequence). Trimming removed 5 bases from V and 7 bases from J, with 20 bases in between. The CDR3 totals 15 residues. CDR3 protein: CSARSGTPKGGELFF. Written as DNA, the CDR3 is TGCAGTGCTCGTTCCGGGACTCCGAAAGGCGGGGAGCTGTTTTTT.

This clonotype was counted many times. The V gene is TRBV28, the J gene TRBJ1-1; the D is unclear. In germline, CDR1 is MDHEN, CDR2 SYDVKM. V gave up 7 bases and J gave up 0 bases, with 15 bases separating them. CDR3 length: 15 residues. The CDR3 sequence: CASTPLSTLNTEAFF. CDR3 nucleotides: TGTGCCAGCACCCCATTAAGCACCCTGAACACTGAAGCTTTCTTT.

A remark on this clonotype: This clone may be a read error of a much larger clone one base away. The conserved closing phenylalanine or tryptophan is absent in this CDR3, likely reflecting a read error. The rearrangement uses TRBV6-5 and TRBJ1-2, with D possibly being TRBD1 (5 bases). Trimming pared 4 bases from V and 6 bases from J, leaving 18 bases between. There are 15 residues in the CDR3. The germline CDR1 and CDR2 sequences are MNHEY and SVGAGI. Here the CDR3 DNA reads TGTGCCAGCAGTTCAAGTTCAGGGATGGGGAATGGCTACACCTCC. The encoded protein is CASSSSSGMGNGYTS.

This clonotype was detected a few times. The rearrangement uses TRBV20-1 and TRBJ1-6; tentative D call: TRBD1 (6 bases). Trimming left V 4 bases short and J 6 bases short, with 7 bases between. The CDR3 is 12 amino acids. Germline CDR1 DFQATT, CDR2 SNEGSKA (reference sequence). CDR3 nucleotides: TGCAGTGCTAACAGGGCTAATTCACCCCTCCACTTT. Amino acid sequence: CSANRANSPLHF.

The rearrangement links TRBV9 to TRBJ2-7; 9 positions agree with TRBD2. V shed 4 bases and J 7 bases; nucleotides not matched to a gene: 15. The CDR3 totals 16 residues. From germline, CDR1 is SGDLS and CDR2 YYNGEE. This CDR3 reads CASSPDRGGRAWEQYF. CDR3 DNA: TGTGCCAGCAGCCCCGATCGCGGCGGGAGGGCCTGGGAGCAGTACTTC.

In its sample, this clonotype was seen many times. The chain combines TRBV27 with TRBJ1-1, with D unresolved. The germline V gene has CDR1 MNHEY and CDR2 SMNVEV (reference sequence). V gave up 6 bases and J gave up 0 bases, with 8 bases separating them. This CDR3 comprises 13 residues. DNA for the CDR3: TGTGCCAGCAGCTTAGGGATGAACACTGAAGCTTTCTTT. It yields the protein CASSLGMNTEAFF.

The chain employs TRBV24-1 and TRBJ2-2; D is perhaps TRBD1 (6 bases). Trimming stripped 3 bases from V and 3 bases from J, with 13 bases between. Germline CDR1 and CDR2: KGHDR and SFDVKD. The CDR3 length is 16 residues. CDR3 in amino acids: CATSDAARGDTGELFF. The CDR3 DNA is TGTGCCACCAGTGATGCGGCCAGGGGAGACACCGGGGAGCTGTTTTTT.

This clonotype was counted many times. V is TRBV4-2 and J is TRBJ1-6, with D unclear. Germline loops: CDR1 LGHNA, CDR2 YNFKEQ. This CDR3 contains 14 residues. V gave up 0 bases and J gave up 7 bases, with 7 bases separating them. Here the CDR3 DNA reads TGTGCCAGCAGCCAAGATCCCCCGAATTCACCCCTCCACTTT. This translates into CASSQDPPNSPLHF.

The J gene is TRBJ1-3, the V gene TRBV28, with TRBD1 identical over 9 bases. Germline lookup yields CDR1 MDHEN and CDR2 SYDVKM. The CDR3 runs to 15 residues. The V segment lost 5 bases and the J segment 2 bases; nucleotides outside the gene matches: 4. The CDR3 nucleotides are TGTGCCAGCAGTCGCGGACAGGGGACTGGAAACACCATATATTTT. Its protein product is CASSRGQGTGNTIYF.

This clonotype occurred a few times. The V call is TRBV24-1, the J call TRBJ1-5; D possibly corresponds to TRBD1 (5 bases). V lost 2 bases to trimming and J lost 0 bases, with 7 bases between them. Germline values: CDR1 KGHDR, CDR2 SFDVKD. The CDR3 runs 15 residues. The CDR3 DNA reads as TGTGCCACCAGTGATTCGACAGATAGCAATCAGCCCCAGCATTTT. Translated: CATSDSTDSNQPQHF.

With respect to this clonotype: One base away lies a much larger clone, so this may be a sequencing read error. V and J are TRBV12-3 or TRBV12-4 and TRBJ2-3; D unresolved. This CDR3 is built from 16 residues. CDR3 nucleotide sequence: TGTGCCAGCAGTTTAAATGTGTGGGGATCCACAGATGCGCAGTATTTT. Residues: CASSLNVWGSTDAQYF.

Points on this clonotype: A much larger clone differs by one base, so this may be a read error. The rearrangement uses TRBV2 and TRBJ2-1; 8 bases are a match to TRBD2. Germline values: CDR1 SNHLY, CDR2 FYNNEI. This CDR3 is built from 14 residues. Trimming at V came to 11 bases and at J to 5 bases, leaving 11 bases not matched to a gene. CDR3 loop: CAPQRGLENNEQFF. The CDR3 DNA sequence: TGTGCCCCTCAAAGGGGACTAGAAAACAATGAGCAGTTCTTC.

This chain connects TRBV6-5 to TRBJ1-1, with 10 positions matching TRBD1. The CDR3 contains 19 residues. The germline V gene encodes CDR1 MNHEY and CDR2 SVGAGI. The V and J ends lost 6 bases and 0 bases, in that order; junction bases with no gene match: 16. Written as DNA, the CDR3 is TGTGCCAGCAGGGAATCTCCGGGACAGGGGTGGGGAATGAACACTGAAGCTTTCTTT. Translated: CASRESPGQGWGMNTEAFF.

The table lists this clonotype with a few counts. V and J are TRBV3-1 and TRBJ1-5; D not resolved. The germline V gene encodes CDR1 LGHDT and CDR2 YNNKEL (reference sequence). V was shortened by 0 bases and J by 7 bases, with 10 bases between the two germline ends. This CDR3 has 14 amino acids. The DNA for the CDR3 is TGTGCCAGCAGCCAAGATTTGGCGGGGCAGCCCCAGCATTTT. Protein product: CASSQDLAGQPQHF.

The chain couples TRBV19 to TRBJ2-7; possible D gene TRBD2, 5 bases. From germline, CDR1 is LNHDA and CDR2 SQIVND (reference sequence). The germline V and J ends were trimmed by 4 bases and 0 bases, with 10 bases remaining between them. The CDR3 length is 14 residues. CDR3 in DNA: TGTGCCAGTAGTACCCGGGGAAGCTCCTACGAGCAGTACTTC. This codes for CASSTRGSSYEQYF.

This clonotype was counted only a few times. The CDR3 bases are TGTGCCAGCAGCCCAACAGCAGGGGGGATCTCCTACAATGAGCAGTTCTTC. Protein product: CASSPTAGGISYNEQFF. This chain connects TRBV7-3 to TRBJ2-1; D possibly corresponds to TRBD1 (7 bases). The V gene's germline CDR1 is SGHTA and CDR2 FQGTGA. V lost 5 bases, J lost 0 bases, and 17 bases lay in between. There are 17 residues in the CDR3.

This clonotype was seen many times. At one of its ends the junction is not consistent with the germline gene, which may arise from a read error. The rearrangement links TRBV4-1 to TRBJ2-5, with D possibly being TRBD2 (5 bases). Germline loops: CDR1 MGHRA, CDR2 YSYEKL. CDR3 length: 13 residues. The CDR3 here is CASSQGGLETQYF. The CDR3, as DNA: TGTGCCAGCAGCCAAGGAGGTCTGGAGACCCAGTACTTC.

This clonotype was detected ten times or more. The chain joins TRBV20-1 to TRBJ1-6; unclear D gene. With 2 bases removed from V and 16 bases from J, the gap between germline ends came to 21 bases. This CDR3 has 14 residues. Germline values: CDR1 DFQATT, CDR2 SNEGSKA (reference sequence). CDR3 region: CSARPTVTLDLLHF. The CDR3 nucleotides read TGCAGTGCTAGACCAACGGTCACCTTAGACCTACTCCACTTT.

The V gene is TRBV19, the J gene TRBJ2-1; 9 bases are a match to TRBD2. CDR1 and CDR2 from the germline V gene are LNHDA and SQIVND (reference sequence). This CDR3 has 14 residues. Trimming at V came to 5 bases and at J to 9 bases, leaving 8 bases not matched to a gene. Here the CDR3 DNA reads TGTGCCAGTAGTTTCGGGACTAGCAAGGTTGAGCAGTTCTTC. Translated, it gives CASSFGTSKVEQFF. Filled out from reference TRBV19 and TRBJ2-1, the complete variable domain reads DGGITQSPKYLFRKEGQNVTLSCEQNLNHDAMYWYRQDPGQGLRLIYYSQIVNDFQKGDIAEGYSVSREKKESFPLTVTSAQKNPTAFYLCASSFGTSKVEQFFGPGTRLTVL.

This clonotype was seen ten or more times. The CDR3 is CASGRGLYEQYF. The CDR3 coding sequence is TGTGCCAGCGGCCGGGGCCTCTACGAGCAGTACTTC. The chain carries TRBV11-2 and TRBJ2-7, with D perhaps assigned TRBD1 or TRBD2 (5 bases each). The CDR3 has 12 amino acids. Trimming removed 8 bases at V and 3 bases at J, with 11 bases between. CDR1 is SGHAT, CDR2 FQNNGV, per germline. Variable domain in full (rest from reference TRBV11-2 and TRBJ2-7): EAGVAQSPRYKIIEKRQSVAFWCNPISGHATLYWYQQILGQGPKLLIQFQNNGVVDDSQLPKDRFSAERLKGVDSTLKIQPAKLEDSAVYLCASGRGLYEQYFGPGTRLTVT.

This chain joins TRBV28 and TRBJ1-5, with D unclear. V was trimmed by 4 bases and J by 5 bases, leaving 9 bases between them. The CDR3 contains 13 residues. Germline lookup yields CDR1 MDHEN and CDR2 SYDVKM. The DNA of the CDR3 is TGTGCCAGCAGTTCCCCTATGGATCAGCCCCAGCATTTT. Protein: CASSSPMDQPQHF.

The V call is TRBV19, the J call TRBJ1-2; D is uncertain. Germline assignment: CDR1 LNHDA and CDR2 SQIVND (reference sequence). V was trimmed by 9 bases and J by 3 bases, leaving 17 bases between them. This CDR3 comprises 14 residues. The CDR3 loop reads CASGPAALHYGYTF. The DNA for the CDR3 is TGTGCCAGCGGCCCCGCGGCCCTCCACTATGGCTACACCTTC.

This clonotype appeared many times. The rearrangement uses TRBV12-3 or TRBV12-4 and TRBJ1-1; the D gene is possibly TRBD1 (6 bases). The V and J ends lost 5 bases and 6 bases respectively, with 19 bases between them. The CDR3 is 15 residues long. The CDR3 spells CASSPAEGGLAEAFF. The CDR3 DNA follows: TGTGCCAGCAGTCCGGCGGAGGGGGGCTTGGCTGAAGCTTTCTTT.